Described below is a single T cell receptor (beta chain) sequence and its context. No antigen is known for it. No much larger clone is present one base from it, and per-base qualities are unavailable. A single peripheral blood draw of around 0.11 L on average was collected from each donor into heparinised tubes. A BD FACSAria II was used to sort naive, central memory, regulatory and stem cell-like memory CD4+ T cells with a panel that included CD45RO, CCR7, CD25, CD127, CD95 and CD27. Every sorted population had a purity above 95%. Right away, PBMCs were isolated by Lymphoprep density gradient centrifugation and were stained directly, with no culture step. So that batch effects would be minimized, each experiment stained and sorted samples in pairs, pairing one healthy donor with one patient. The entire amount of isolated RNA was reverse transcribed using the High Capacity cDNA Reverse Transcription Kit, so the sequenced TCRB transcripts were expressed ones. Deep immunoSEQ sequencing was performed on naive, central memory and regulatory T cell samples, with an average of about 3.57 million total reads per sample. After sorted cells were lysed in RLT buffer, RNA was extracted with DNase-treated RNeasy Micro or Mini kits, with the choice depending on cell number. Each cell subset was processed on its own to prevent cross-contamination, while patient and healthy donor samples were processed together. The immunoSEQ multiplex PCR was used to amplify TCRB sequences from cDNA, generating 87-bp fragments that spanned the CDR3 region. Sequencing of the amplicons was done on the Illumina HiSeq platform. The paper's processing steps were these. PCR bias was corrected computationally using synthetic template baselines, and reads within Hamming distance 2 were collapsed, with unmergeable singletons discarded. Reads were aligned against IMGT so that V, D and J genes, CDR3 length and insertions or deletions at six rearrangement sites could be assigned. Within each subset, clonotype counts were normalized to sorted cell number, after which true diversity and Gini coefficients were computed with the tcR R package. The overlap coefficient, calculated on TCRB nucleotide sequences, was used to quantify repertoire sharing. Out-of-frame TCRB sequences from naive cells were analyzed to stand in for the pre-selection repertoire. The clones in this table, taken by TCRdb from immuneACCESS, are in-frame only. Not every clone is retained; where verified, under half of the shortfall comes from an unresolved V gene, and the cause of the rest is unknown. V, J and clone size are those of that table, while D and trimming were read from the DNA. The sample table shows hundreds of thousands of clones, and about 16% are seen once. 0.093% of the sample belongs to the ten largest clones.

This entry is derived from a study of beta chain features in type 1 diabetes (dated by TCRdb to about 2018). For the wider study: Patients and healthy donors did not differ in mean age, gender distribution, total cell number or subset yield. Across all samples, 90 million to 130 million sorted cells were examined, and cell number per subset correlated strongly with RNA yield. The study compared TCRB repertoires of sorted circulating CD4+ T cell subsets between recently diagnosed type 1 diabetes patients and matched healthy donors. Regulatory and stem cell-like memory subsets were isolated from only 8 patients and about 8 healthy donors, whereas naive and central memory subsets came from all 30 or so donors. The paper as a whole reports these results and caveats: At VDJ recombination sites, type 1 diabetes patients had fewer insertions and more deleted nucleotides, which implies abnormalities in thymic rearrangement. The naive, central memory and regulatory TCRB repertoires appeared to resemble one another more closely among patients than among healthy donors. In all four CD4+ subsets, TCRB CDR3 length was moderately but significantly shorter in type 1 diabetes patients. PCR may preferentially amplify shorter templates, but because patient and control samples were amplified and corrected together, any resulting skew would affect both groups equally. Sequencing cDNA rather than genomic DNA could over-represent highly expressing activated cells, although activation and CD3 levels did not differ between groups. Because small numbers of individuals were included in the HLA sub-analyses, any influence of HLA type on TCRB rearrangement was left unresolved.

The CDR3 covers 17 residues, taking in both the cysteine and the phenylalanine. This entry keeps only the CDR3 DNA: 51 bases, framed from base 1. V trim: 1 base; J trim: 4 bases; unmatched bases: 6. Taken from the germline V gene, the CDR1 and CDR2 loops are SGHRS and YFSETQ. Material: naive CD4+ T cells from blood. The cell subset or site label here, explained by the study, means: true naive CD4+ T cells. The receptor's source is a man aged 18-30 years in good health. The sequence links TRBV5-1 to TRBJ2-7, and TRBD2 matches 15 of the central bases. The encoded CDR3 is CASSLSRTSGRAYEQYF. The DNA reads TGCGCCAGCAGCTTGTCAAGGACTAGCGGGAGGGCTTACGAGCAGTACTTC.